This entry lists 20 T cell receptor beta chains sequenced from one sample in a study of blood T cell repertoires in COVID-19. The method was immunoSEQ multiplex PCR; TCRdb's version includes in-frame clones alone and lacks a portion of them. In the table there are fewer than 350,000 clones, roughly nine tenths of which are singletons. Input material: peripheral blood. The receptors derive from a woman in her twenties or thirties with COVID-19, enrolled during active disease.

The chain is built from TRBV28 and TRBJ2-5; the D gene is possibly TRBD2 (7 bases). The germline V gene encodes CDR1 MDHEN and CDR2 SYDVKM. The CDR3 loop spans 16 amino acids. V was clipped by 3 bases and J by 1 base, with 15 bases between them. The CDR3 DNA follows: TGTGCCAGCAGTTTGAATCCGGGGGGCTCCCAAGAGACCCAGTACTTC. Translated: CASSLNPGGSQETQYF. Looking up the rest from reference TRBV28 and TRBJ2-5 gives the full variable domain: DVKVTQSSRYLVKRTGEKVFLECVQDMDHENMFWYRQDPGLGLRLIYFSYDVKMKEKGDIPEGYSVSREKKERFSLILESASTNQTSMYLCASSLNPGGSQETQYFGPGTRLLVL.

The J gene is TRBJ1-3, the V gene TRBV19, with D unresolved. V was cut by 9 bases and J by 2 bases, with 14 bases left in between. Per germline, CDR1 LNHDA and CDR2 SQIVND (reference sequence). This CDR3 comprises 14 residues. The CDR3 DNA is TGTGCCAGCCAGGTGGGCCAAGCTGGAAACACCATATATTTT. Encoded protein: CASQVGQAGNTIYF.

This clone was picked up one time. The chain recombines TRBV7-2 with TRBJ2-5; D gene uncertain. V lost 9 bases and J 4 bases, leaving 6 bases between the germline ends. CDR1 and CDR2 from the germline V gene are SGHTA and FQGNSA. This CDR3 is 10 amino acids long. The CDR3 DNA is TGTGCCAGTCTCTTAGAGACCCAGTACTTC. Encoded protein: CASLLETQYF.

J is TRBJ1-1 and V is TRBV3-1 (or the pseudogene TRBV3-2), with 7 bases lining up with TRBD1. CDR1 and CDR2 from the germline V gene are LGHDT and YNNKEL (reference sequence). CDR3 length: 13 residues. With V trimmed by 2 bases and J by 10 bases, 7 bases remained unmatched. In DNA form, the CDR3 reads TGTGCCAGCAGCCAACTGACAGGGCCTACAGCTTTCTTT. This sequence encodes CASSQLTGPTAFF.

The CDR3 loop reads CASSLAGHQGSQPQHF. In DNA form, the CDR3 reads TGTGCCAGCAGCTTGGCCGGACACCAGGGGAGTCAGCCCCAGCATTTT. The chain employs TRBV5-5 and TRBJ1-5; a weak D match, TRBD1 (6 bases). This CDR3 is built from 16 residues. The ends were cut back, 0 bases at V and 6 bases at J, with 16 bases in the middle. From germline, CDR1 is SGHKS and CDR2 YYEKEE (reference sequence).

This chain connects TRBV14 to TRBJ1-1, with D possibly matching TRBD1 (5 bases). Germline V lookup: CDR1 SGHDN, CDR2 FVKESK. Trimming shortened V by 6 bases and J by 8 bases, and 10 bases separated the two germline ends. The length of the CDR3 is 11 residues. CDR3 residues: CASSPGREAFF. The DNA of the CDR3 is TGTGCCAGCAGTCCAGGGCGGGAAGCTTTCTTT.

This chain's CDR3 is CASLTGFGNTIYF. CDR3 in DNA: TGCGCCAGCCTCACAGGGTTTGGAAACACCATATATTTT. This chain uses TRBV10-2 with TRBJ1-3, with D possibly TRBD1 on 6 matching bases. This CDR3 is 13 amino acids long. V was trimmed by 8 bases and J by 3 bases, leaving 11 bases between them. Per germline, CDR1 WSHSY and CDR2 SAAADI.

The chain couples TRBV2 to TRBJ2-7, with 7 bases lining up with TRBD1. The CDR3 has 18 amino acids. Trimming cost V 0 bases and J 7 bases; bases outside gene matches: 18. Germline V gene sequence: CDR1 SNHLY, CDR2 FYNNEI. The CDR3 loop reads CASSEALKLGTAPFEQYF. As DNA, the CDR3 is TGTGCCAGCAGTGAAGCGCTTAAGTTGGGGACAGCGCCGTTTGAGCAGTACTTC.

The chain uses TRBV5-1 and TRBJ2-1; 10 nucleotides agree with TRBD2. Losses at the gene ends were 6 bases for V and 4 bases for J; bases not matched to a gene: 10. Germline-derived CDR1 and CDR2 are SGHRS and YFSETQ. The CDR3 has 16 amino acids. CDR3 sequence (DNA): TGCGCCAGCACCCTTCCCACTAGCGGGGATTACAATGAGCAGTTCTTC. This codes for CASTLPTSGDYNEQFF.

V and J are TRBV11-2 and TRBJ2-3, with D unresolved. CDR3 length: 15 residues. Germline V gives CDR1 SGHAT, CDR2 FQNNGV. The V end was cut by 5 bases, the J end by 4 bases, with 16 bases between. This CDR3 is CASSLRLRRADTQYF. For the CDR3, the DNA is TGTGCCAGCAGCCTGAGGCTGCGGAGAGCAGATACGCAGTATTTT. The full variable domain, in which reference TRBV11-2 and TRBJ2-3 provide the parts outside the CDR3, is EAGVAQSPRYKIIEKRQSVAFWCNPISGHATLYWYQQILGQGPKLLIQFQNNGVVDDSQLPKDRFSAERLKGVDSTLKIQPAKLEDSAVYLCASSLRLRRADTQYFGPGTRLTVL.

The gene calls are TRBV5-1 and TRBJ2-5; 8 nucleotides line up with TRBD2. Trimming at V came to 5 bases and at J to 1 base, leaving 1 base not matched to a gene. This CDR3 region has 13 residues. Looked up from germline, CDR1 is SGHRS and CDR2 is YFSETQ. In nucleotides, the CDR3 is TGCGCCAGCAGTAGCGGGGCCCAAGAGACCCAGTACTTC. Translation gives CASSSGAQETQYF.

V is TRBV5-4 and J is TRBJ2-2; 7 nucleotides match TRBD2. Germline loops: CDR1 SGHNT, CDR2 YYREEE (reference sequence). J lost 3 bases, V lost 4 bases, and 9 bases had no gene match. The CDR3 is 16 amino acids. The CDR3 region is CASSDRTRGDTGELFF. Written as DNA, the CDR3 is TGTGCCAGCAGCGATCGGACTAGGGGTGACACCGGGGAGCTGTTTTTT. Full variable domain (missing parts from reference TRBV5-4 and TRBJ2-2): ETGVTQSPTHLIKTRGQQVTLRCSSQSGHNTVSWYQQALGQGPQFIFQYYREEENGRGNFPPRFSGLQFPNYSSELNVNALELDDSALYLCASSDRTRGDTGELFFGEGSRLTVL.

The CDR3, as DNA: TGTGCCGTTGCGGTTGCGGGGCAAGAGACCCAGTACTTC. Amino acids: CAVAVAGQETQYF. The chain recombines TRBV10-3 with TRBJ2-5; maybe TRBD2 (6 bases). V lost 11 bases to trimming and J lost 2 bases, with 15 bases between them. Looked up from germline, CDR1 is ENHRY and CDR2 is SYGVKD. This CDR3 spans 13 amino acids.

The chain joins TRBV6-5 to TRBJ2-7, with D perhaps TRBD1 (6 bases). Looked up from germline, CDR1 is MNHEY and CDR2 is SVGAGI. Trimming left V 5 bases short and J 1 base short, with 12 bases between. This CDR3 has 14 amino acids. The CDR3 sequence is CASSMGHLSYEQYF. In DNA, the CDR3 is TGTGCCAGCAGTATGGGACATCTATCCTACGAGCAGTACTTC.

The chain couples TRBV10-1 to TRBJ2-3; 14 positions agree with TRBD2. Germline V CDR1 and CDR2: WNHNN, SYGVQD (reference sequence). The CDR3 loop spans 17 amino acids. The trim removed 4 bases at V and 2 bases at J, leaving 5 bases unmatched. CDR3 DNA sequence: TGCGCCAGCAGTGGGGGACTAGCGGGGGAAACCACAGATACGCAGTATTTT. As protein: CASSGGLAGETTDTQYF.

The chain joins TRBV5-6 to TRBJ1-5, with D uncertain. Trimming left V 1 base short and J 1 base short, with 12 bases between. CDR1 SGHDT and CDR2 YYEEEE come from the germline V gene. The CDR3 sequence is 16 residues long. The CDR3 is CASSLFWAASNQPQHF. The CDR3 DNA is TGTGCCAGCAGCTTGTTTTGGGCAGCAAGCAATCAGCCCCAGCATTTT.

The chain combines TRBV7-9 with TRBJ1-1; D is uncertain. Germline CDR1 and CDR2: SEHNR and FQNEAQ (reference sequence). V was trimmed by 5 bases and J by 0 bases, leaving 13 bases between them. CDR3 size: 15 residues. The CDR3 nucleotides read TGTGCCAGCAGCCGAATACACGGGTTGAACACTGAAGCTTTCTTT. It specifies CASSRIHGLNTEAFF.

The chain is built from TRBV15 and TRBJ2-3; a possible D gene is TRBD2 (6 bases). V was clipped by 2 bases and J by 4 bases, with 13 bases between them. Per the germline V gene, CDR1 is LNHNV and CDR2 is YYDKDF (reference sequence). The CDR3 has 15 amino acids. For the CDR3, the DNA is TGTGCCACCAGCAGACGAGGGACTCTCGCAGATACGCAGTATTTT. It codes for CATSRRGTLADTQYF. Complete variable domain (other parts from reference TRBV15 and TRBJ2-3): DAMVIQNPRYQVTQFGKPVTLSCSQTLNHNVMYWYQQKSSQAPKLLFHYYDKDFNNEADTPDNFQSRRPNTSFCFLDIRSPGLGDTAMYLCATSRRGTLADTQYFGPGTRLTVL.

This rearrangement joins TRBV10-2 to TRBJ2-1; 8 bases match TRBD2. The J segment lost 11 bases and the V segment lost 7 bases, leaving 13 bases of the junction unmatched. CDR1 and CDR2 from the germline V gene are WSHSY and SAAADI. The CDR3 is 14 amino acids. CDR3 nucleotides: TGCGCCAGCACGAGCGGGGGACTTATTAGTAAGCAGTTCTTC. Amino acids: CASTSGGLISKQFF.

CDR3 nucleotide sequence: TGTGCCAGCAGCCCTACCCCAGGACTGGGTGAAAAACTGTTTTTT. The encoded protein is CASSPTPGLGEKLFF. The V gene is TRBV7-9, the J gene TRBJ1-4; D not certain. Between the trimmed V and J ends, which lost 5 bases and 7 bases, there was a span of 17 bases. CDR3 size: 15 residues. CDR1 is SEHNR, CDR2 FQNEAQ, per germline (reference sequence).